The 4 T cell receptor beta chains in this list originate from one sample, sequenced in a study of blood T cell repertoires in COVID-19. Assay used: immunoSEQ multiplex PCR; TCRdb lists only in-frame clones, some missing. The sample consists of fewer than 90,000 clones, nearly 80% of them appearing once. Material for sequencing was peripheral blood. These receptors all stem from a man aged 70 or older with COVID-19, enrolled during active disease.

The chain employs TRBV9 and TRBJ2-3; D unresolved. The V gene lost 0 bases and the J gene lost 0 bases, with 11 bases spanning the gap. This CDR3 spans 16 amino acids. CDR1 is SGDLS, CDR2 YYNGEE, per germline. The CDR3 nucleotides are TGTGCCAGCAGCGTAGCTTCGACTGTGAGCACAGATACGCAGTATTTT. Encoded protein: CASSVASTVSTDTQYF.

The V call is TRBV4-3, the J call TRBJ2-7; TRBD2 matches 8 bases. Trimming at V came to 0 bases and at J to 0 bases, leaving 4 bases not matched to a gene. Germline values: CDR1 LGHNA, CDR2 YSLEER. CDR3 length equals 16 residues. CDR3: CASSQDLAGSSYEQYF. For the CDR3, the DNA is TGCGCCAGCAGCCAAGATCTAGCGGGTAGCTCCTACGAGCAGTACTTC.

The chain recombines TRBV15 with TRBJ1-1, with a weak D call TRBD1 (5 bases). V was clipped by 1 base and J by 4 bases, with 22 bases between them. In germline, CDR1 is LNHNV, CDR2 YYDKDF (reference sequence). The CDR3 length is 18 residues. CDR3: CATSRAWGKGVGGTEAFF. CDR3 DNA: TGTGCCACCAGCAGAGCATGGGGTAAAGGGGTAGGTGGCACTGAAGCTTTCTTT.

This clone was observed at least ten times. For the CDR3, the DNA is TGTGCCAGCAGCGCGGGACAGGGGGCCTATTTCGGCTACACCTTC. It translates to CASSAGQGAYFGYTF. The chain employs TRBV7-6 and TRBJ1-2, with 12 bases identical to TRBD1. The V gene's germline CDR1 is SGHVS and CDR2 FNYEAQ. Germline trimming cut 5 bases from V and 8 bases from J; bases unmatched to any gene: 9. This CDR3 spans 15 amino acids.